This TCR beta chain was sequenced during a study of T cells in Graves' hyperthyroidism and ophthalmopathy. A Clinical Activity Score of at least 3, a NOSPECS grade of at least 4 and a duration under 3 months were recorded in the ophthalmopathy patients. Each diagnosis was grounded in clinical symptoms, serum thyroxine and TRAb, thyroid ultrasound, and orbital computed tomography. On this clonotype: The target antigen is unknown.

Study-wide findings and caveats: Blood also carried most thyroid clonotypes expanded above 0.001. The model identified upcoming ophthalmopathy a median approximately six months ahead of onset.

The CDR3 contains 13 residues. CDR1 MNHNS and CDR2 SASEGT come from the germline V gene. V dropped 10 bases and J dropped 3 bases, with 16 bases sitting between them. RNA transcripts were the template for amplifying TCR beta CDR3 regions. With the HTBI primer set, the TCR CDR3 went through a first round of RT-PCR. TCRdb analysed the multiplex PCR reads with MiXCR anew, one entry per CDR3 protein. The repertoire holds about 640,000 distinct CDR3 sequences, around 21% seen once, with around a third in the top ten. The clonotype was recovered from a man in his thirties or forties with Graves' ophthalmopathy. Sequencing input: blood. V and J are TRBV6-1 and TRBJ2-7; TRBD1 is a possible D gene (6 bases). The CDR3 is CAILQGRGYEQYF. CDR3 in DNA: TGTGCCATCCTCCAGGGGCGAGGCTACGAGCAGTACTTC.